Given below is one TCR beta chain in context. This sample is drawn from a study of T cells in Graves' hyperthyroidism and ophthalmopathy. Germline CDR1 ENHRY, CDR2 SYGVKD. Trimming cost V 1 base and J 1 base; bases outside gene matches: 3. The CDR3 consists of 15 residues. Amplification of TCR beta CDR3 regions was performed using RNA transcripts as template. An initial round of RT-PCR targeting the TCR CDR3 relied on the HTBI primer set. TCRdb fed the multiplex PCR reads into MiXCR, producing one record per CDR3 protein. The profile covers 530,000 or so distinct CDR3 sequences, with roughly 50% appearing a single time and around 7.7% taken by the ten largest.

The rearrangement links TRBV10-3 to TRBJ2-5; TRBD2 aligns across 7 bases. The TCR originated in a woman under 30 with Graves' hyperthyroidism. The sequencing input was peripheral blood or thyroid tissue (not recorded which). CDR3 sequence (DNA): TGTGCCATCAGTGAGTTCTCGGGAGGCCAAGAGACCCAGTACTTC. It translates to CAISEFSGGQETQYF.